This entry features one T cell receptor beta chain sequence. Its target is unknown. These data belong to a study of cytomegalovirus exposure and HLA in healthy donors. Regarding the study as a whole: Rare TCR sequences predominated, though certain public TCRs were found in many donors. Fewer N-insertions (relative to the approximately 670-donor mean) were reportedly seen in an Asian-associated ancestry cluster in a later analysis.

Germline assignment: CDR1 SEHNR and CDR2 FQNEAQ (reference sequence). This CDR3 contains 13 residues. V was pared by 6 bases and J by 4 bases, with 5 bases of the junction left unmatched. The PCR made use of 60 Vbeta and 13 Jbeta primers. Clones were sequenced by immunoSEQ multiplex PCR, and TCRdb holds only the in-frame ones, with some missing. The sample lists 150,000 or so clones, more than 75% occurring once. Specimen: PBMCs. The sequence was collected from a young woman in good health and CMV-seronegative. V is TRBV7-9 and J is TRBJ1-2; TRBD1 matches at 7 bases. The CDR3 sequence: CASRITGAYGYTF. The CDR3 nucleotides are TGTGCCAGCAGGATTACAGGGGCCTATGGCTACACCTTC.